Each of the 19 T cell receptor beta chains below was sequenced from the same sample in a study of glioma-infiltrating T cells. Using RNA template, CDR3s of TCR alpha and beta were amplified with iRepertoire arm-PCR. TCRdb called the multiplex PCR reads again in MiXCR, with one record for every CDR3 protein. The sample has around 190,000 distinct CDR3 sequences, more than 35% seen once. Sequenced sample: glioma tissue, nonneoplastic brain tissue, or PBMCs (not recorded which). The source is a human donor with low-grade glioma or glioblastoma, undergoing nonglioma brain surgery, or in good health (not recorded which).

Points on this clonotype: The junction departs from the called germline gene at one end, perhaps through a read error. The V and J genes are TRBV18 and TRBJ2-1; possibly TRBD1 for D (6 bases). The CDR3 loop spans 16 amino acids. The germline CDR1 and CDR2 sequences are KGHSH and LQKENI. The CDR3 DNA reads as TGTGCCATCTCACCAGCCCAGGACAGACTTGGAGGTGAGCAGTTCTTC. This encodes CAISPAQDRLGGEQFF.

This clonotype was seen repeatedly, ten times or more. The rearrangement uses TRBV25-1 and TRBJ2-1; no reliable D call. From germline, CDR1 is MGHDK and CDR2 SYGVNS. The V end was cut by 2 bases, the J end by 0 bases, with 8 bases between. The length of the CDR3 is 15 residues. CDR3 in DNA: TGTGCCAGCAGTGAAGGGCCGAGCTCCTACAATGAGCAGTTCTTC. Protein sequence: CASSEGPSSYNEQFF.

A note on this clonotype: Possible read error: a much larger clone is one base away. The gene calls are TRBV6-5 and TRBJ1-2; 8 nucleotides agree with TRBD1. The germline gives CDR1 MNHEY, CDR2 SVGAGI. With V trimmed by 5 bases and J by 3 bases, 8 bases remained unmatched. The CDR3 loop spans 15 amino acids. The CDR3: CASSLQGQGYYGYTF. CDR3 bases: TGTGCCAGCAGTCTACAAGGACAGGGATACTATGGCTACACCTTC.

The sample holds many counts of this clonotype. The genes are TRBV6-1 and TRBJ1-1, with D unresolved. Trimming left V 10 bases short and J 0 bases short, with 12 bases between. Germline V CDR1 and CDR2: MNHNS, SASEGT. The CDR3 spans 13 residues. Here the CDR3 DNA reads TGTGCCACCCGATGGGAATTGAACACTGAAGCTTTCTTT. Translation gives CATRWELNTEAFF.

Regarding this clonotype: A much larger clone lies a single base off, so this may be a read error. The chain couples TRBV28 to TRBJ2-5, with 10 positions matching TRBD2. Per the germline V gene, CDR1 is MDHEN and CDR2 is SYDVKM. Unmatched junction bases numbered 12, after V lost 7 bases and J lost 10 bases. This CDR3 contains 14 residues. CDR3 sequence reads: CASTASGRAKNQYF. CDR3 bases: TGTGCCAGCACGGCGAGCGGGAGGGCAAAGAACCAGTACTTC.

On this clonotype: A much larger clone lies one base from this, so it may be a read error. The rearrangement links TRBV3-1 to TRBJ1-2; 7 positions agree with TRBD1. Germline lookup yields CDR1 LGHDT and CDR2 YNNKEL (reference sequence). This CDR3 has 13 residues. V gave up 4 bases and J gave up 9 bases; unmatched junction bases: 8. The CDR3 sequence is CASSPGQERRYTF. DNA for the CDR3: TGTGCCAGCAGCCCCGGACAGGAACGGCGCTACACCTTC.

This chain joins TRBV6-1 and TRBJ2-1; 8 bases are shared with TRBD2. CDR1 is MNHNS, CDR2 SASEGT, per germline. This CDR3 has 14 amino acids. With 6 bases clipped from V and 8 bases from J, the junction kept 9 bases outside the gene matches. For the CDR3, the DNA is TGTGCCAGCAGCACCACCGGGGGGGGGGATGAGCAGTTCTTC. The encoded protein is CASSTTGGGDEQFF.

This clonotype was seen at least ten times. The chain employs TRBV7-7 and TRBJ2-7; 8 bases align to TRBD1. Trimming removed 5 bases from V and 5 bases from J; junction bases left unmatched: 8. The CDR3 has 14 residues. The germline CDR1 and CDR2 sequences are SSHAT and FNYEAQ (reference sequence). CDR3 loop: CASSPGQGNHEQYF. CDR3 nucleotide sequence: TGTGCCAGCAGCCCCGGACAGGGAAACCACGAGCAGTACTTC.

This chain uses TRBV2 with TRBJ2-5; maybe TRBD2 (5 bases). Germline CDR1 reads SNHLY; CDR2 reads FYNNEI. V gave up 7 bases and J gave up 5 bases, with 14 bases separating them. CDR3 length: 13 amino acids. CDR3 in amino acids: CASNERARETQYF. Here the CDR3 DNA reads TGTGCCAGCAACGAGAGGGCCCGGGAGACCCAGTACTTC.

This clonotype was counted a few times. A clone one base away is much larger, so this may be a read error. V is TRBV6-2 or TRBV6-3 and J is TRBJ2-1; the match to TRBD2 covers 10 bases. This CDR3 region has 16 residues. Germline-derived CDR1 and CDR2 are MNHEY and SVGEGT. The trim removed 5 bases at V and 5 bases at J, leaving 9 bases unmatched. The CDR3 loop is CASSPQGLARHNEQFF. The CDR3 region has the DNA TGTGCCAGCAGTCCCCAGGGACTAGCGAGACACAATGAGCAGTTCTTC.

This clonotype is a singleton in its sample. This may be a read error, as it is one base from a much larger clone. The rearrangement joins TRBV28 to TRBJ2-1; D is ambiguous. This CDR3 contains 12 residues. The germline V gene encodes CDR1 MDHEN and CDR2 SYDVKM. The V end lost 6 bases, the J end lost 10 bases, and 13 bases lay between the germline ends. The CDR3 DNA reads as TGTGCCAGCAGGCTCGGCCCCTACGAGCAGTTCTTC. This translates into CASRLGPYEQFF.

This clonotype was found many times. The chain recombines TRBV25-1 with TRBJ2-7, with 8 bases matching TRBD1. The CDR3 has 15 residues. With 4 bases clipped from V and 7 bases from J, the junction kept 12 bases outside the gene matches. Germline V gene lookup returns CDR1 MGHDK and CDR2 SYGVNS. The CDR3 reads CASSAAQGGSFEQYF. CDR3 nucleotides: TGTGCCAGCAGTGCCGCACAGGGGGGCTCCTTTGAGCAGTACTTC.

Concerning this clonotype itself: Given a much more abundant clone one base away, this may be a read error. J is TRBJ1-6 and V is TRBV6-6; D unclear. Germline assignment: CDR1 MNHNY and CDR2 SVGAGI (reference sequence). The CDR3 is 13 amino acids. In DNA form, the CDR3 reads TGCGCCAGCAGTAAGGACTCCAATTCACACCTCCACTTT. This sequence encodes CASSKDSNSHLHF.

This clonotype has at least ten counts. CDR3 in amino acids: CASSLGLAGSYEQYF. The CDR3 bases are TGTGCCAGCAGCTTAGGACTAGCGGGATCCTACGAGCAGTACTTC. The rearrangement joins TRBV7-2 to TRBJ2-7, with TRBD2 matching 11 bases. V was pared by 1 base and J by 1 base, with 0 bases of the junction left unmatched. In germline, CDR1 is SGHTA, CDR2 FQGNSA. CDR3 length equals 15 residues.

This clonotype appeared many times. The J gene is TRBJ2-3, the V gene TRBV20-1; no definite D call. Trimming shortened V by 0 bases and J by 3 bases, and 10 bases separated the two germline ends. Germline V gives CDR1 DFQATT, CDR2 SNEGSKA (reference sequence). This CDR3 is built from 14 residues. The CDR3 region is CSARDLVGTDTQYF. For the CDR3, the DNA is TGCAGTGCTAGAGATCTAGTGGGGACAGATACGCAGTATTTT.

This clonotype was seen once. The chain recombines TRBV14 with TRBJ1-1; possible D gene TRBD1, 5 bases. Per germline, CDR1 SGHDN and CDR2 FVKESK. The germline V and J ends were trimmed by 0 bases and 6 bases, with 14 bases remaining between them. The CDR3 is 15 residues long. CDR3 in amino acids: CASSQESQGLSEAFF. Written as DNA, the CDR3 is TGTGCCAGCAGCCAAGAAAGTCAGGGACTTTCTGAAGCTTTCTTT. The complete variable domain, with remaining parts taken from reference TRBV14 and TRBJ1-1, reads EAGVTQFPSHSVIEKGQTVTLRCDPISGHDNLYWYRRVMGKEIKFLLHFVKESKQDESGMPNNRFLAERTGGTYSTLKVQPAELEDSGVYFCASSQESQGLSEAFFGQGTRLTVV.

This clonotype was found a few times. The chain joins TRBV9 to TRBJ2-1; D ambiguous. Trimming pared 1 base from V and 4 bases from J, leaving 9 bases between. Per the germline V gene, CDR1 is SGDLS and CDR2 is YYNGEE. CDR3 length: 14 amino acids. The CDR3 DNA follows: TGTGCCAGCAGCGTATTTGGCAATTACAATGAGCAGTTCTTC. Translating gives CASSVFGNYNEQFF.

The table lists this clonotype with many counts. V and J are TRBV28 and TRBJ1-2, with D perhaps TRBD1 (5 bases). CDR3 length: 12 residues. Germline V gene sequence: CDR1 MDHEN, CDR2 SYDVKM. V shed 6 bases and J shed 8 bases, with 13 bases lying between them. This CDR3 is CASRHQGDGYTF. The CDR3, as DNA: TGTGCCAGCAGACACCAGGGAGACGGCTACACCTTC.

The rearrangement uses TRBV12-3 or TRBV12-4 and TRBJ1-3; weak D call: TRBD1 (5 bases). V was clipped by 5 bases and J by 0 bases, with 11 bases between them. The CDR3 contains 15 residues. In DNA, the CDR3 is TGTGCCAGCAGTCCAGGGACCGTCTCTGGAAACACCATATATTTT. This gives the protein CASSPGTVSGNTIYF.